This TCR beta chain was captured by sequencing in a study of beta chain features in type 1 diabetes. General study points: All four CD4+ subsets of Type 1 diabetes patients contained TCRB CDR3s that were moderately but significantly shorter.

Comment on this clone: Its antigen remains unidentified.

Looked up from germline, CDR1 is MNHNS and CDR2 is SASEGT. V was pared by 2 bases and J by 6 bases, with 16 bases between. There are 16 residues in the CDR3. Reverse transcription of all isolated RNA meant that expressed TCRB transcripts were sequenced. The protocol was immunoSEQ multiplex PCR, while the TCRdb copy is restricted to in-frame clones and leaves out a portion. The table has fewer than 300,000 clones, about a tenth seen once; the top ten hold 0.017%. This chain uses TRBV6-1 with TRBJ2-2; maybe TRBD2 (5 bases). This clonotype was sampled from a man aged 30 to 39 with type 1 diabetes. Sequences were obtained from naive CD4+ T cells from blood. CDR3 sequence reads: CASSEPRETRPGELFF. Written as DNA, the CDR3 is TGTGCCAGCAGTGAACCTCGGGAAACTCGACCCGGGGAGCTGTTTTTT.